This TCR beta chain was recovered during a study of cytomegalovirus exposure and HLA in healthy donors. Study-wide results and limits: What a later analysis reportedly showed was that an Asian-associated ancestry cluster had fewer N-insertions than the approximately 670-donor mean. Most of the TCR beta V segments (in an earlier analysis) were productive either about 87% or about 30% of the time. Trimming of TCR beta V- and J-genes showed a link, identified in a later analysis, to a missense DCLRE1C variant.

PCR involved 60 Vbeta and 13 Jbeta primers. Using immunoSEQ multiplex PCR, the repertoire was profiled, and TCRdb retains in-frame clones only, with some absent. The sample has around 130,000 clones, around four fifths seen once; the top ten hold over 1%. Germline-derived CDR1 and CDR2 are SGHTA and FQGNSA. This CDR3 has 17 amino acids. V lost 4 bases to trimming and J lost 0 bases; unmatched junction nucleotides: 8. On this clone: Its antigen is unknown.

The chain carries TRBV7-2 and TRBJ1-3, with 8 positions matching TRBD1. The sample consisted of PBMCs. This sequence was found in a boy between 10 and 17 years old in good health and CMV-seronegative. The CDR3 region has the DNA TGTGCCAGCAGCTCAACCCGGGACAGGATCTCTGGAAACACCATATATTTT. The encoded protein is CASSSTRDRISGNTIYF.